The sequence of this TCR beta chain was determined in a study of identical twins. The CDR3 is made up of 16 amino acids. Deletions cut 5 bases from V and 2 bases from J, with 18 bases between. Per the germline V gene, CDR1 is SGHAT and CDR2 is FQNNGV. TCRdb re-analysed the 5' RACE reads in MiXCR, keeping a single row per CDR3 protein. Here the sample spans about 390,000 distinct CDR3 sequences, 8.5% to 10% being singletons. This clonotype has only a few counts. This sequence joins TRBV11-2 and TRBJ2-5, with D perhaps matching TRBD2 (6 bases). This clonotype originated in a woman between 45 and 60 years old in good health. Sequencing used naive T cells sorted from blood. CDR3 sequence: CASSPYEERVQETQYF. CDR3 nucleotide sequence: TGTGCCAGCAGCCCCTATGAAGAGCGGGTACAAGAGACCCAGTACTTC.